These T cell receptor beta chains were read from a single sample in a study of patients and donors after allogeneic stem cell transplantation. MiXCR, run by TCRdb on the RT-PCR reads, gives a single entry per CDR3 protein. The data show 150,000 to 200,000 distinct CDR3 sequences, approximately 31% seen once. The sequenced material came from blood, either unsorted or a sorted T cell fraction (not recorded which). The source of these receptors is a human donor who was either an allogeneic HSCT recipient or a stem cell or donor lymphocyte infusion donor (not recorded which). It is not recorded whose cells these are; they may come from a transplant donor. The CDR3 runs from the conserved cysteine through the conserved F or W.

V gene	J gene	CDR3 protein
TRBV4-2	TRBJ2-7	CASSQGQGLSYEQYF
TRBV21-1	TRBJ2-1	CASTPSGRGYNEQFF
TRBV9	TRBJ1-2	CASSAFKGPGVYGYTF
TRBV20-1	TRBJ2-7	CSALGYEQYF
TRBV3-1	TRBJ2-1	CASSQESLAGRSYNEQFF
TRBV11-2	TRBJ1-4	CASSLSGQGLYEKLFF
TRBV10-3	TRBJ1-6	CAIGAGNSPLHF
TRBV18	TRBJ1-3	CASSPPEGPIYF
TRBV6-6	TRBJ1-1	CASTKGQATEAFF
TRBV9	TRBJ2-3	CASSAQLGTDTQYF
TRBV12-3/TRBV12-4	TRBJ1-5	CASSLGQRRNQPQHF
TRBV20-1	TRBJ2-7	CSAMGLAGRETYEQYF
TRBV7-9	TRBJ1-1	CASSQGTIGTEAFF
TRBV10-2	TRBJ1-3	CASSASRVLSGNTIYF
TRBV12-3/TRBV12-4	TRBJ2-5	CASSLEGSALTQYF
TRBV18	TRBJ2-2	CASSPGLAGGRSNTGELFF
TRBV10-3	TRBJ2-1	CAISGGNNEQFF